This T cell receptor beta chain appears in the sequencing data of a study of T cell responses to AZD1222 COVID-19 vaccine. This clone was observed a handful of times. This CDR3 has 13 amino acids. Germline loops: CDR1 MNHEY, CDR2 SMNVEV (reference sequence). Trimming removed 6 bases from V and 2 bases from J, with 10 bases in between. Clones were read by immunoSEQ multiplex PCR, and TCRdb kept only the in-frame ones, dropping some. The sample consists of more than 65,000 clones, around four fifths of them appearing once. The rearrangement links TRBV27 to TRBJ1-2, with D possibly matching TRBD1 (5 bases). The sequence derives from an adult who received the AZD1222 COVID-19 vaccine. The source was peripheral blood, collected 28 days after the second AZD1222 dose. The CDR3 is CASSPEGNYGYTF. The CDR3 region has the DNA TGTGCCAGCAGCCCGGAGGGGAACTATGGCTACACCTTC.